Listed here is a single T cell receptor (beta chain). Its antigen is not identified. The authors sequenced patients whose flow cytometry had shown CD8+CD57+ cell expansion. This record belongs to a study of CD8+CD57+ T cells in acquired aplastic anemia. CDR3 and TCR beta VDJ profiling relied on genomic DNA as the template. TCRdb fed the reads into MiXCR, producing one record per CDR3 protein. The data contain 190,000 or so distinct CDR3 sequences, less than 60% of them singletons. Study results and caveats: Levels of CD8+ Simpson's diversity were not significantly distinct in patients versus controls.

The CDR3 contains 15 residues. V lost 10 bases and J 11 bases, leaving 24 bases between the germline ends. CDR1 is ENHRY and CDR2 is SYGVKD in the germline V gene. This chain uses TRBV10-3 with TRBJ1-6; maybe TRBD1 (6 bases). Sequencing input: sorted CD4+, CD8+, or CD8+CD57+ T cells (not recorded which) from PBMCs. The sequence came from a human donor with aplastic anemia. CDR3 DNA sequence: TGTGCCAACCGACTCGTACAGGGCGTGGAAACACCCCTCCACTTT. This gives the protein CANRLVQGVETPLHF.